This TCR beta chain was captured by sequencing in a study of CD8 T cells in Susac syndrome. A quantity of about 0.5 to 1 ug RNA underwent reverse transcription using random hexamers. TCRdb ran MiXCR on the immunoSEQ multiplex PCR reads and lists one entry per CDR3 protein. Of 180,000 or so distinct CDR3 sequences in the sample, about 95% were seen once. Germline V gene lookup returns CDR1 GTSNPN and CDR2 SVGIG (reference sequence). V lost 0 bases to trimming and J lost 2 bases, with 2 bases between them. This CDR3 has 12 amino acids. Sequencing input: CD4+ T cells from PBMCs. This clonotype was sampled from a human donor in good health. The chain combines TRBV30 with TRBJ2-4; no firm D call. The DNA of the CDR3 is TGTGCCTGGAGTGTCTCCAAAAACATTCAGTACTTC. It specifies CAWSVSKNIQYF.